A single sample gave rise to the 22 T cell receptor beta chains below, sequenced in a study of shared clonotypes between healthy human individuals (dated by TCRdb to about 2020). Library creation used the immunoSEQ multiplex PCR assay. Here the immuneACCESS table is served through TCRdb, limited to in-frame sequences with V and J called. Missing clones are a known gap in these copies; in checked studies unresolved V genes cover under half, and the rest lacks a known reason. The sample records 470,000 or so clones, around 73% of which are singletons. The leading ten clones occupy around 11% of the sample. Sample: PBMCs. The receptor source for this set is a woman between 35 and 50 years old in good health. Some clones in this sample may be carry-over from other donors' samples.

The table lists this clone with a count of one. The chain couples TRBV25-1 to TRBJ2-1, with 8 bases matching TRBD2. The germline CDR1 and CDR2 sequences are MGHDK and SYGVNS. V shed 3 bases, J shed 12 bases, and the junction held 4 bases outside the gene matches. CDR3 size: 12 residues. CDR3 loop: CASSERLAGQFF. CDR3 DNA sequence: TGTGCCAGCAGTGAGCGCCTAGCGGGGCAGTTCTTC.

For the CDR3, the DNA is TGTGCCAGCAGCTTTCTCGCACCGGAGGGCACAGATACGCAGTATTTT. Protein: CASSFLAPEGTDTQYF. The chain carries TRBV5-6 and TRBJ2-3, with D possibly TRBD2 on 5 matching bases. The CDR3 covers 16 residues. Deletions cut 2 bases from V and 1 base from J, with 14 bases between. Germline assignment: CDR1 SGHDT and CDR2 YYEEEE.

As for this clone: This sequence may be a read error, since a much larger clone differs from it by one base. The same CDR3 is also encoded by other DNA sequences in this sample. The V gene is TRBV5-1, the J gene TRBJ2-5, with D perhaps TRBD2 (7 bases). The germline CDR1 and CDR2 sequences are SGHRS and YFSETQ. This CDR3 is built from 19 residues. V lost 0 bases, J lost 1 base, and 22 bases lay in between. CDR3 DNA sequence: TGCGCCAGCAGCTTGGTGATCGGGACGGGGGGCTTCGGCCAAGAGACCCAGTACTTC. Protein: CASSLVIGTGGFGQETQYF.

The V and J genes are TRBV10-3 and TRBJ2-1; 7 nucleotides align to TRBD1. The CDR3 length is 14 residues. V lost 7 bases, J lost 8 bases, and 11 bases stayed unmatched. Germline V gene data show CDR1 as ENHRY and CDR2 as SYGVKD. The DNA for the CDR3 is TGTGCCATCACCCAGACAGGGACCCTTGATGAGCAGTTCTTC. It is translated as CAITQTGTLDEQFF.

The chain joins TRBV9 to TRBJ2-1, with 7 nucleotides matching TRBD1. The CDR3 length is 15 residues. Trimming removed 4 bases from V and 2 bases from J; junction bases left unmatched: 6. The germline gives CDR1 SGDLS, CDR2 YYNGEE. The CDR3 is CASSPSQGTYNEQFF. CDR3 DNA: TGTGCCAGCAGCCCATCACAGGGGACCTACAATGAGCAGTTCTTC.

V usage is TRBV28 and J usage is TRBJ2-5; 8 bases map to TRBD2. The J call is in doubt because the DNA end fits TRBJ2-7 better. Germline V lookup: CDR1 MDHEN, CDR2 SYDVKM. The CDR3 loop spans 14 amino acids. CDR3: CASRVGRAYYEQYF. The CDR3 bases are TGTGCCAGCAGAGTCGGGAGGGCCTACTACGAGCAGTACTTC.

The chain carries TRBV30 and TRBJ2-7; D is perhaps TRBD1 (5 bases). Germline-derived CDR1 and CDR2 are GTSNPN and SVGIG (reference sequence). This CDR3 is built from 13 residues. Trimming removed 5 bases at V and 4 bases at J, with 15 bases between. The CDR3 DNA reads TGTGCCTGGGCCGCGCGACAGCCTTACGAGCAGTACTTC. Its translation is CAWAARQPYEQYF.

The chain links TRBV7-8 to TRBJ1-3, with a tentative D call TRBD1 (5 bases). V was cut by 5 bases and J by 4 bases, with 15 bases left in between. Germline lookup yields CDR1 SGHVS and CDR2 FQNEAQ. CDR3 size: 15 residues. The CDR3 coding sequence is TGTGCCAGCAGCGGCACAGGACCCGGCGGAAACACCATATATTTT. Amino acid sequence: CASSGTGPGGNTIYF.

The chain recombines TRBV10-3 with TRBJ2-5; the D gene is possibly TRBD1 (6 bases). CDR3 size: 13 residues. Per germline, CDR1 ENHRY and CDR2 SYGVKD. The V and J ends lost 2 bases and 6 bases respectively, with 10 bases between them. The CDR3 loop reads CAISEGDTKTQYF. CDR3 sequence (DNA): TGTGCCATCAGTGAGGGGGACACGAAGACCCAGTACTTC.

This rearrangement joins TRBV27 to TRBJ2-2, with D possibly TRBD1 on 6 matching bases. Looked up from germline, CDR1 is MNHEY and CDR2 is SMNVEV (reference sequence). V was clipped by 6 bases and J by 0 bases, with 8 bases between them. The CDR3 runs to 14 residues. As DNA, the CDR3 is TGTGCCAGCAGGGGGGCAGCGAACACCGGGGAGCTGTTTTTT. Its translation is CASRGAANTGELFF.

This CDR3 reads CASNPAGAFLEKGYTF. The CDR3 coding sequence is TGTGCCAGTAACCCCGCGGGGGCATTCCTCGAGAAAGGCTACACCTTC. This rearrangement joins TRBV19 to TRBJ1-2; tentative D call: TRBD1 (6 bases). Trimming removed 7 bases from V and 8 bases from J, with 26 bases in between. CDR1 and CDR2 from the germline V gene are LNHDA and SQIVND (reference sequence). The CDR3 covers 16 residues.

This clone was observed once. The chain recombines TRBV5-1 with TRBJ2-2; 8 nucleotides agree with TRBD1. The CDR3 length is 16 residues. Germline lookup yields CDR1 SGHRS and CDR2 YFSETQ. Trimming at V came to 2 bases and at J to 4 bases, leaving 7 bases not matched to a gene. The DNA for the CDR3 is TGCGCCAGCAGCTTAGGTCAGGGGGCGAGCACCGGGGAGCTGTTTTTT. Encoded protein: CASSLGQGASTGELFF.

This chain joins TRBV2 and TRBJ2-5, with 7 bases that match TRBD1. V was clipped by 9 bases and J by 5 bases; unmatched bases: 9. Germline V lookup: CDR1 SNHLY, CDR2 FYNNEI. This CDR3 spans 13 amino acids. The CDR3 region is CARAQGLGETQYF. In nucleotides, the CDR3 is TGTGCCAGAGCACAGGGGTTAGGGGAGACCCAGTACTTC. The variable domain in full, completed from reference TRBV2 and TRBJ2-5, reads EPEVTQTPSHQVTQMGQEVILRCVPISNHLYFYWYRQILGQKVEFLVSFYNNEISEKSEIFDDQFSVERPDGSNFTLKIRSTKLEDSAMYFCARAQGLGETQYFGPGTRLLVL.

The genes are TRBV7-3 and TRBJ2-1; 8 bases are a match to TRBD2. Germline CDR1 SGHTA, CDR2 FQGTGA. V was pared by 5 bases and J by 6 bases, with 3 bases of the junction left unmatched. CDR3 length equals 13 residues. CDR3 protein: CASSPGTSNEQFF. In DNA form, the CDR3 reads TGTGCCAGCAGCCCCGGGACTAGCAATGAGCAGTTCTTC.

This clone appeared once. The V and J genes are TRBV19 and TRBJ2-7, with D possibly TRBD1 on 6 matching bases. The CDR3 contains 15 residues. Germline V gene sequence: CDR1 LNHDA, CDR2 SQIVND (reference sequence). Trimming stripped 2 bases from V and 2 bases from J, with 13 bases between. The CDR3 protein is CASSIKTGTPYEQYF. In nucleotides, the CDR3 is TGTGCCAGTAGTATAAAAACAGGGACGCCCTACGAGCAGTACTTC.

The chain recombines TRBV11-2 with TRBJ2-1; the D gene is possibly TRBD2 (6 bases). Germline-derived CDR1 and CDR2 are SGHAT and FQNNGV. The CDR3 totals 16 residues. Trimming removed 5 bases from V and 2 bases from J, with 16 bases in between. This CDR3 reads CASSHPGGGPYNEQFF. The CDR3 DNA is TGTGCCAGCAGCCACCCCGGGGGAGGTCCCTACAATGAGCAGTTCTTC.

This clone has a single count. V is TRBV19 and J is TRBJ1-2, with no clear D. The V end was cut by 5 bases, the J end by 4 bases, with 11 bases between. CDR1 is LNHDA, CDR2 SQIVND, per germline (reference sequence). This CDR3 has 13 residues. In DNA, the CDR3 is TGTGCCAGTAGTGCCCTGACCGGCTATGGCTACACCTTC. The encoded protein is CASSALTGYGYTF.

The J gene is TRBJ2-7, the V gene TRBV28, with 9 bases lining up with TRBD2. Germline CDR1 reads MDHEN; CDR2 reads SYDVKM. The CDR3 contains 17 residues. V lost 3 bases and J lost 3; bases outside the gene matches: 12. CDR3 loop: CASSFQQSWTSDYEQYF. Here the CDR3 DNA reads TGTGCCAGCAGTTTTCAACAGTCATGGACTAGCGACTACGAGCAGTACTTC. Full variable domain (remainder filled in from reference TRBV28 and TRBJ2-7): DVKVTQSSRYLVKRTGEKVFLECVQDMDHENMFWYRQDPGLGLRLIYFSYDVKMKEKGDIPEGYSVSREKKERFSLILESASTNQTSMYLCASSFQQSWTSDYEQYFGPGTRLTVT.

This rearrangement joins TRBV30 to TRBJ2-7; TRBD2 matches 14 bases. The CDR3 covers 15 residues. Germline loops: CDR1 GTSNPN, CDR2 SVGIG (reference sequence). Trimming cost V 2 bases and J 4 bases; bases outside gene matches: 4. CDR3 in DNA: TGTGCCTGGAGTAGCGGGACTAGCGGGAGATACGAGCAGTACTTC. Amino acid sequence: CAWSSGTSGRYEQYF.

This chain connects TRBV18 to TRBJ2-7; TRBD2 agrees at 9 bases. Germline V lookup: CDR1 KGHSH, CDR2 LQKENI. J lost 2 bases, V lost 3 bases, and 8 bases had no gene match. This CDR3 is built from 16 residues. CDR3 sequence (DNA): TGTGCCAGCTCACCCGCACTAGCGGGTGCCGCCTACGAGCAGTACTTC. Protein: CASSPALAGAAYEQYF.

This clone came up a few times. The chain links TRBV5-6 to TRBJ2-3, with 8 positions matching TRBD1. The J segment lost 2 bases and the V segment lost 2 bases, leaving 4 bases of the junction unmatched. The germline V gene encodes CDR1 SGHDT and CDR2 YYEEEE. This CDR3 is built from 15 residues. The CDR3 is CASSLPQGDTDTQYF. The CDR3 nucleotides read TGTGCCAGCAGCTTACCACAGGGGGACACAGATACGCAGTATTTT.

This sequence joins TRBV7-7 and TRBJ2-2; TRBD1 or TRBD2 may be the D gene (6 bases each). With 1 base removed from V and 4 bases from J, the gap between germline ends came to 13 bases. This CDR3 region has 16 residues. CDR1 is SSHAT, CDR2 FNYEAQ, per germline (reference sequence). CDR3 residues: CASSLVGGSGTGELFF. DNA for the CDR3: TGTGCCAGCAGCTTAGTGGGGGGCAGCGGCACCGGGGAGCTGTTTTTT.